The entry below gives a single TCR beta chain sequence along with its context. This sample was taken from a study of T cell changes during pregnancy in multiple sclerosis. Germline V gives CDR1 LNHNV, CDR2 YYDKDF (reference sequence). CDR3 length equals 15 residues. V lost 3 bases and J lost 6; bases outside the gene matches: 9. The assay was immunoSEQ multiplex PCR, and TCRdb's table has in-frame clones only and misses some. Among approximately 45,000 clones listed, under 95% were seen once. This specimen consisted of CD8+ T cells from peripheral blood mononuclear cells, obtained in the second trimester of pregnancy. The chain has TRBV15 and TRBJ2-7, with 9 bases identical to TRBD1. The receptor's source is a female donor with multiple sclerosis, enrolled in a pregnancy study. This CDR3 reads CATSSLTGGSVEQYF. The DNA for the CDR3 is TGTGCCACCAGCAGCCTGACAGGGGGGTCCGTCGAGCAGTACTTC.